These 27 T cell receptor beta chains were all obtained from the same sample, sequenced in a study of cytomegalovirus exposure and HLA in healthy donors. It was with 60 Vbeta and 13 Jbeta primers that the PCR ran. The data were produced by immunoSEQ multiplex PCR, yet TCRdb's version contains in-frame clones alone and is incomplete. The data show about 140,000 clones, just over 65% seen once. Sequenced input: PBMCs. The source is a woman aged 55-69 years in good health and CMV-seronegative.

The genes are TRBV7-9 and TRBJ2-3; 7 nucleotides agree with TRBD1. V lost 5 bases and J lost 8; bases outside the gene matches: 13. CDR3 length: 15 amino acids. Germline V gene data show CDR1 as SEHNR and CDR2 as FQNEAQ (reference sequence). Written as DNA, the CDR3 is TGTGCCAGCAGCCTAGACAGGGCCGGCGCAGGTACGCAGTATTTT. It translates to CASSLDRAGAGTQYF.

This chain links TRBV7-6 with TRBJ1-5; D gene ambiguous. V lost 5 bases and J lost 5, with 10 bases in between. The germline CDR1 and CDR2 sequences are SGHVS and FNYEAQ. CDR3 length: 13 amino acids. This CDR3 is CASSTLGDQPQHF. DNA of the CDR3: TGTGCCAGCAGCACCTTGGGAGATCAGCCCCAGCATTTT.

The V and J genes are TRBV6-4 and TRBJ2-3, with 9 bases identical to TRBD2. After removal of 2 bases from V and 0 bases from J, the junction contained 3 bases not matched to a gene. The CDR3 is 16 amino acids. CDR1 MRHNA and CDR2 SNTAGT come from the germline V gene. The CDR3 DNA reads as TGTGCCAGCAGTGACGTTGCGGGAGGGAGCACAGATACGCAGTATTTT. It specifies CASSDVAGGSTDTQYF.

CDR3 protein: CASSPGHRNTIYF. CDR3 nucleotides: TGTGCCAGCTCACCGGGGCACCGAAACACCATATATTTT. The chain recombines TRBV18 with TRBJ1-3; a possible D gene is TRBD1 (5 bases). In germline, CDR1 is KGHSH, CDR2 LQKENI. This CDR3 is built from 13 residues. V gave up 3 bases and J gave up 5 bases, with 8 bases separating them.

CDR3 residues: CASSLFWESNQPQHF. Written as DNA, the CDR3 is TGTGCCAGCAGTTTATTTTGGGAGAGCAATCAGCCCCAGCATTTT. The J gene is TRBJ1-5, the V gene TRBV6-5; D unclear. CDR3 size: 15 residues. V was trimmed by 4 bases and J by 1 base, leaving 11 bases between them. Germline loops: CDR1 MNHEY, CDR2 SVGAGI.

The chain recombines TRBV29-1 with TRBJ2-3; D is unclear. Germline V gives CDR1 SQVTM, CDR2 ANQGSEA. Trimming removed 4 bases at V and 0 bases at J, with 5 bases between. This CDR3 region has 12 residues. CDR3 sequence reads: CSVASSTDTQYF. The CDR3 DNA reads as TGCAGCGTTGCCAGTAGCACAGATACGCAGTATTTT.

There are a few counts of this clone. The chain is built from TRBV7-2 and TRBJ1-1; D remains unclear. V lost 5 bases to trimming and J lost 6 bases, with 10 bases between them. Germline V gives CDR1 SGHTA, CDR2 FQGNSA. This CDR3 spans 12 amino acids. This CDR3 reads CASSLSGAEAFF. CDR3 in DNA: TGTGCCAGCAGCCTCTCCGGGGCTGAAGCTTTCTTT.

CDR3 sequence: CASSLGTGPYEQYF. Here the CDR3 DNA reads TGCGCCAGCAGCTTAGGGACAGGGCCTTACGAGCAGTACTTC. The chain is built from TRBV5-1 and TRBJ2-7; 9 nucleotides line up with TRBD1. With V trimmed by 2 bases and J by 4 bases, 4 bases remained unmatched. Per germline, CDR1 SGHRS and CDR2 YFSETQ. CDR3 size: 14 residues. The complete variable domain, with remaining parts taken from reference TRBV5-1 and TRBJ2-7, reads KAGVTQTPRYLIKTRGQQVTLSCSPISGHRSVSWYQQTPGQGLQFLFEYFSETQRNKGNFPGRFSGRQFSNSRSEMNVSTLELGDSALYLCASSLGTGPYEQYFGPGTRLTVT.

This chain links TRBV5-4 with TRBJ2-1; D is possibly TRBD2 (6 bases). The CDR3 runs 15 residues. V lost 4 bases and J 7 bases, leaving 18 bases between the germline ends. The germline V gene has CDR1 SGHNT and CDR2 YYREEE (reference sequence). CDR3 loop: CASSIPGLTSNEQFF. The CDR3 bases are TGTGCCAGCAGCATACCGGGACTGACATCTAATGAGCAGTTCTTC. Drawing the rest from reference TRBV5-4 and TRBJ2-1, the complete variable domain is ETGVTQSPTHLIKTRGQQVTLRCSSQSGHNTVSWYQQALGQGPQFIFQYYREEENGRGNFPPRFSGLQFPNYSSELNVNALELDDSALYLCASSIPGLTSNEQFFGPGTRLTVL.

The chain has TRBV7-3 and TRBJ2-7, with no clear D. CDR1 SGHTA and CDR2 FQGTGA come from the germline V gene. V was clipped by 1 base and J by 6 bases, with 10 bases between them. There are 13 residues in the CDR3. The CDR3 is CASSLNARLEQYF. The CDR3 nucleotides read TGTGCCAGCAGCTTAAACGCTAGGCTCGAGCAGTACTTC.

The chain combines TRBV4-3 with TRBJ2-2; 10 nucleotides agree with TRBD2. In germline, CDR1 is LGHNA, CDR2 YSLEER. Germline trimming cut 0 bases from V and 5 bases from J; bases unmatched to any gene: 6. The CDR3 spans 17 residues. The CDR3 sequence: CASSQDQRGGNTGELFF. The CDR3 DNA reads as TGCGCCAGCAGCCAAGATCAGCGGGGGGGCAATACCGGGGAGCTGTTTTTT.

This clone was counted between two and nine times. V and J are TRBV19 and TRBJ2-2; TRBD2 agrees at 12 bases. With 3 bases clipped from V and 7 bases from J, the junction kept 12 bases outside the gene matches. The germline V gene encodes CDR1 LNHDA and CDR2 SQIVND (reference sequence). CDR3 size: 18 residues. This CDR3 is CASSMRGRTSGVNGELFF. The CDR3 nucleotides read TGTGCCAGTAGTATGAGGGGGCGGACTAGCGGGGTTAACGGGGAGCTGTTTTTT.

This clone has more than one count but fewer than ten. V and J are TRBV10-1 and TRBJ2-7, with D maybe TRBD2 (5 bases). V dropped 2 bases and J dropped 6 bases, with 11 bases sitting between them. This CDR3 spans 13 amino acids. Germline CDR1 WNHNN, CDR2 SYGVQD (reference sequence). The CDR3 DNA is TGCGCCAGCAGTGAGGGCCCTAGCTGCGAGCAGTACTTC. This encodes CASSEGPSCEQYF.

The V and J genes are TRBV9 and TRBJ1-1, with D perhaps matching TRBD1 (5 bases). The V and J ends lost 0 bases and 1 base respectively, with 10 bases between them. The V gene's germline CDR1 is SGDLS and CDR2 YYNGEE. The CDR3 extends over 15 amino acids. CDR3 coding DNA: TGTGCCAGCAGCGTAGAGGGGCGGAAGAACACTGAAGCTTTCTTT. Amino acid sequence: CASSVEGRKNTEAFF.

With regard to this clone: This sample includes further DNA sequences coding for the same CDR3. The V call is TRBV5-6, the J call TRBJ1-1, with TRBD1 as a possible D gene (5 bases). V gave up 4 bases and J gave up 0 bases, with 7 bases separating them. The CDR3 is 13 amino acids. CDR1 is SGHDT, CDR2 YYEEEE, per germline. The CDR3 DNA reads TGTGCCAGCAGCCTGACAGTGAACACTGAAGCTTTCTTT. Translation gives CASSLTVNTEAFF.

J is TRBJ2-5 and V is TRBV5-6; TRBD2 agrees at 12 bases. The germline gives CDR1 SGHDT, CDR2 YYEEEE. The CDR3 is 15 residues long. J lost 5 bases, V lost 4 bases, and 6 bases had no gene match. The CDR3 DNA follows: TGTGCCAGCAGCCTATCGCTAGCGGGAGGGGAGACCCAGTACTTC. Its protein product is CASSLSLAGGETQYF.

CDR3 nucleotide sequence: TGTGCCAGCAGTGACTCGGGACAGGGCATGGCCTTAGCCAAAAACATTCAGTACTTC. Translation: CASSDSGQGMALAKNIQYF. V usage is TRBV6-4 and J usage is TRBJ2-4; 9 positions agree with TRBD1. The germline V gene has CDR1 MRHNA and CDR2 SNTAGT. V lost 0 bases, J lost 0 bases, and 9 bases stayed unmatched. This CDR3 contains 19 residues.

The chain recombines TRBV10-3 with TRBJ1-5, with D hard to call. CDR3 length: 15 residues. Trimming stripped 4 bases from V and 4 bases from J, with 14 bases between. CDR1 is ENHRY and CDR2 is SYGVKD in the germline V gene. The CDR3 nucleotides read TGTGCCATCAGTGGGTCCGGCGTAGCAAATCAGCCCCAGCATTTT. It specifies CAISGSGVANQPQHF.

This chain joins TRBV10-3 and TRBJ2-1, with 13 nucleotides matching TRBD2. This CDR3 has 16 amino acids. Germline-derived CDR1 and CDR2 are ENHRY and SYGVKD. Unmatched junction bases numbered 8, after V lost 6 bases and J lost 6 bases. The CDR3 loop reads CAIRRTSGRVGNEQFF. CDR3 nucleotide sequence: TGTGCCATCAGAAGGACTAGCGGGAGAGTAGGCAATGAGCAGTTCTTC.

The J gene is TRBJ2-5, the V gene TRBV7-9; 7 positions match TRBD1. Per germline, CDR1 SEHNR and CDR2 FQNEAQ (reference sequence). The length of the CDR3 is 15 residues. V was clipped by 1 base and J by 7 bases; unmatched bases: 9. The chain's CDR3 is CASSLGDSIGGTQYF. CDR3 DNA: TGTGCCAGCAGCTTAGGGGACAGCATCGGAGGGACCCAGTACTTC.

Only a few counts were recorded for this clone. J is TRBJ1-6 and V is TRBV6-5; D gene ambiguous. This CDR3 has 16 amino acids. The germline V gene has CDR1 MNHEY and CDR2 SVGAGI. Trimming left V 1 base short and J 0 bases short, with 7 bases between. CDR3 sequence reads: CASSYFGSSYNSPLHF. CDR3 in DNA: TGTGCCAGCAGTTACTTCGGGAGCTCCTATAATTCACCCCTCCACTTT.

This clone has just a few counts. V usage is TRBV5-1 and J usage is TRBJ2-2; TRBD2 matches at 8 bases. The CDR3 covers 15 residues. After removal of 0 bases from V and 6 bases from J, the junction contained 4 bases not matched to a gene. The germline gives CDR1 SGHRS, CDR2 YFSETQ. CDR3 loop: CASSLDGGGPGELFF. The CDR3 DNA reads as TGCGCCAGCAGCTTGGACGGCGGGGGGCCCGGGGAGCTGTTTTTT.

This chain connects TRBV21-1 to TRBJ2-3; the table's D call of TRBD1 was not tested on the DNA. TRBV21-1 is deemed a pseudogene. This CDR3 is 15 amino acids long. The CDR3 nucleotides read TGTGCCAGCAGCAAGTACAGGGGGTGGACAGATACGCAGTATTTT. Its protein is CASSKYRGWTDTQYF.

This chain connects TRBV10-3 to TRBJ2-7; 10 bases agree with TRBD2. CDR3 length: 14 amino acids. J was trimmed by 4 bases and V by 5 bases; bases with no gene match: 5. CDR1 is ENHRY, CDR2 SYGVKD, per germline. The CDR3 loop is CAISPSGRGYEQYF. The CDR3 region has the DNA TGTGCCATCAGTCCCAGCGGGAGGGGGTACGAGCAGTACTTC.

The V gene is TRBV9, the J gene TRBJ2-7; 10 bases are a match to TRBD1. Germline loops: CDR1 SGDLS, CDR2 YYNGEE. V was clipped by 2 bases and J by 2 bases; unmatched bases: 4. The CDR3 runs to 15 residues. The CDR3 here is CASSVATGGAYEQYF. The CDR3, as DNA: TGTGCCAGCAGCGTGGCGACAGGGGGCGCCTACGAGCAGTACTTC.

This chain links TRBV5-4 with TRBJ1-6, with D uncertain. Trimming left V 0 bases short and J 7 bases short, with 11 bases between. The CDR3 totals 15 residues. Germline loops: CDR1 SGHNT, CDR2 YYREEE (reference sequence). CDR3 coding DNA: TGTGCCAGCAGCTTGGAAGGAGGTACGAATTCACCCCTCCACTTT. Protein sequence: CASSLEGGTNSPLHF.

This chain joins TRBV5-8 and TRBJ2-1; 9 nucleotides align to TRBD1. V was clipped by 0 bases and J by 2 bases; unmatched bases: 3. This CDR3 has 16 amino acids. Germline V gene lookup returns CDR1 SGHTS and CDR2 YDEGEE. This CDR3 reads CASSLGTGGPYNEQFF. CDR3 DNA sequence: TGTGCCAGCAGCTTGGGTACAGGGGGCCCCTACAATGAGCAGTTCTTC.